This T cell receptor beta chain was identified during a study of T cell responses to AZD1222 COVID-19 vaccine. Germline V lookup: CDR1 KGHSH, CDR2 LQKENI. The V gene lost 1 base and the J gene lost 6 bases, with 12 bases spanning the gap. The CDR3 runs 14 residues. This clone is a singleton in its sample. This table comes from immunoSEQ multiplex PCR, and its TCRdb copy is limited to in-frame clones, with some not included. The sample includes roughly 100,000 clones, around 87% of them seen just once. The sample in question was peripheral blood, obtained on day 0 of AZD1222 vaccination. This sequence originates from an adult in good health. The chain employs TRBV18 and TRBJ1-2; perhaps TRBD1 as D (5 bases). CDR3 DNA: TGTGCCAGCTCACCACTCAAAGGGGACCATGGCTACACCTTC. Translating gives CASSPLKGDHGYTF. The variable domain in full, with the rest retrieved from reference TRBV18 and TRBJ1-2, is NAGVMQNPRHLVRRRGQEARLRCSPMKGHSHVYWYRQLPEEGLKFMVYLQKENIIDESGMPKERFSAEFPKEGPSILRIQQVVRGDSAAYFCASSPLKGDHGYTFGSGTRLTVV.